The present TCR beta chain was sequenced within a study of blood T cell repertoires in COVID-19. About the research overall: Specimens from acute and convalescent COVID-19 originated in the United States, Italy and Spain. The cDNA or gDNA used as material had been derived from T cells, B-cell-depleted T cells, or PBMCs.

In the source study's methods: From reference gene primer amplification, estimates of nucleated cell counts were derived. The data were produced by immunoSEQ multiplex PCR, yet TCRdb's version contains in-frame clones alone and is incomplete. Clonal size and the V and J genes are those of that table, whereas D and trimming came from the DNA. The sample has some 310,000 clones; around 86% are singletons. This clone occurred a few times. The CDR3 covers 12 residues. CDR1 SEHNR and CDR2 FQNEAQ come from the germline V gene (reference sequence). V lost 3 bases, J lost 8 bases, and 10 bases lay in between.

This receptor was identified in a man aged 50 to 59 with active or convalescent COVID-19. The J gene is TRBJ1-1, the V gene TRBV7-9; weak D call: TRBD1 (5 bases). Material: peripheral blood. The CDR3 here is CASSFDRTEAFF. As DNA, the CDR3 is TGTGCCAGCAGCTTCGACAGAACCGAAGCTTTCTTT. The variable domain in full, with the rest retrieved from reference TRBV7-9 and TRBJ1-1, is DTGVSQNPRHKITKRGQNVTFRCDPISEHNRLYWYRQTLGQGPEFLTYFQNEAQLEKSRLLSDRFSAERPKGSFSTLEIQRTEQGDSAMYLCASSFDRTEAFFGQGTRLTVV.